Listed below are T cell receptor beta chains from one sample, sequenced in a study of T cell responses to AZD1222 COVID-19 vaccine. TCRdb keeps only in-frame clones here, not all; method: immunoSEQ multiplex PCR. Among about 150,000 clones listed, 90% were seen once. Sample: peripheral blood, taken on day 0 of AZD1222 vaccination. These receptors came from an adult in good health. Each CDR3 is given without its conserved first and last residue. The order of the fields is clone size, J gene, V gene, CDR3 protein. Clone size appears in some rows only: once, few, many, or a class for an expanded clone.

-	TRBJ1-3	TRBV3-1/TRBV3-2	ASNQGGWGNTIY
-	TRBJ2-3	TRBV7-9	ASRQGDTQY
-	TRBJ2-7	TRBV12-3/TRBV12-4	ASRPAGQYEQY
-	TRBJ2-3	TRBV5-1	ASSIGDYTDTQY
-	TRBJ1-3	TRBV5-4	ASADRGSGNTIY
-	TRBJ1-6	TRBV18	ASSPDRTGSPLH
-	TRBJ1-3	TRBV12-3/TRBV12-4	ASGGPFGNTIY
-	TRBJ2-1	TRBV2	THGGALVQF
-	TRBJ2-5	TRBV27	ASSFRGRTETQY
-	TRBJ2-7	TRBV9	ASRRGASYEQY
-	TRBJ1-1	TRBV6-2/TRBV6-3	ASSNHPGTVNTEAF
few	TRBJ2-7	TRBV29-1	SISGLAGKAPYEQY
-	TRBJ1-1	TRBV3-1/TRBV3-2	ASSQGDSYLSEAF
many	TRBJ1-5	TRBV7-8	ASSFQGAKQPQH
-	TRBJ2-3	TRBV11-2	ASSLTDYTDTQY
-	TRBJ1-1	TRBV14	ASSQDLSGNAF
-	TRBJ1-3	TRBV5-4	ASSLAGTGFKSGNTIY
-	TRBJ2-3	TRBV4-1	ASSVRRSLAGGPVDTQY
-	TRBJ2-7	TRBV27	ASSLWGDSDEQY
-	TRBJ2-5	TRBV7-3	ASSLRPGETQY
-	TRBJ2-1	TRBV6-5	ASTPGQGNEQF
-	TRBJ1-2	TRBV9	ASSVAGPGSNYGYT
-	TRBJ1-1	TRBV13	ASSSPQGAYMNTEAF
-	TRBJ1-5	TRBV4-3	ASSHSESVGTQH
-	TRBJ2-3	TRBV5-1	ASSLAASGGANTQY
-	TRBJ1-4	TRBV20-1	SGRGNEKLF
-	TRBJ1-4	TRBV24-1	ATSGRGKLF
-	TRBJ1-1	TRBV24-1	ATSEAAGDTEAF
-	TRBJ2-3	TRBV3-1/TRBV3-2	ASSQAYTDTQY
-	TRBJ2-7	TRBV3-1/TRBV3-2	ASSQELGSYEQY
once	TRBJ2-7	TRBV27	ASSFSTRSSEQY
-	TRBJ1-2	TRBV6-5	ASSRGTDGYT
-	TRBJ1-1	TRBV7-2	ASSLDRGPREAF
-	TRBJ1-4	TRBV3-1/TRBV3-2	ASSQGLGGRGEKLF
-	TRBJ2-7	TRBV6-5	ASSYGWGGRYEQY
-	TRBJ2-7	TRBV30	ARSFPGGYEQY
-	TRBJ1-1	TRBV6-1	ASSERAMALNTEAF
once	TRBJ2-6	TRBV25-1	ASSGTGGWSVGANVLT
once	TRBJ2-7	TRBV18	ASSKEQVYEQY
-	TRBJ1-2	TRBV5-5	ASSFGQGTGYT
-	TRBJ2-1	TRBV7-9	ASSIGQYNEQF
-	TRBJ2-7	TRBV7-9	ASSATPVMGTYEQY
-	TRBJ2-2	TRBV4-2	ASSQAHGTATGELF
-	TRBJ1-5	TRBV4-3	ASSQGNGNQPQH
-	TRBJ1-1	TRBV2	ASKGGGTEAF
-	TRBJ2-3	TRBV18	ASSPHGGEGDTQY
few	TRBJ1-2	TRBV30	AWSVGDHGNYGYT
few	TRBJ1-1	TRBV9	ASSVAPLQGGNTEAF
-	TRBJ1-1	TRBV7-2	ASSLYGTQTEAF
-	TRBJ1-2	TRBV5-1	ASSLGQGANYGYT
-	TRBJ1-3	TRBV9	ASSVGGPSILLSGNTIY